This entry features one T cell receptor (beta chain) sequence. Antigen: not known. TCRdb processed the RT-PCR reads anew with MiXCR; each CDR3 protein has one entry. The sample contains over 800,000 distinct CDR3 sequences, about 20% of which appear only once. The V gene lost 6 bases and the J gene lost 1 base, with 20 bases spanning the gap. In germline, CDR1 is SQVTM, CDR2 ANQGSEA. This CDR3 is 16 amino acids long. This entry comes from a study of response to subunit inactivated influenza vaccine. Study outcomes and limitations: Each seasonal flu vaccination may recruit only limited new T cells, authors suggested.

The V gene is TRBV29-1, the J gene TRBJ2-3; the D is unclear. The sequence was collected from a man between 50 and 59 years old who received an inactivated influenza vaccine. The specimen comprised PBMCs from blood, sampled more than 4 days after vaccination. The CDR3, as DNA: TGCAGCGTCGCAAGCACGGGTAGAGGTGGCACAGATACGCAGTATTTT. Its translation is CSVASTGRGGTDTQYF.